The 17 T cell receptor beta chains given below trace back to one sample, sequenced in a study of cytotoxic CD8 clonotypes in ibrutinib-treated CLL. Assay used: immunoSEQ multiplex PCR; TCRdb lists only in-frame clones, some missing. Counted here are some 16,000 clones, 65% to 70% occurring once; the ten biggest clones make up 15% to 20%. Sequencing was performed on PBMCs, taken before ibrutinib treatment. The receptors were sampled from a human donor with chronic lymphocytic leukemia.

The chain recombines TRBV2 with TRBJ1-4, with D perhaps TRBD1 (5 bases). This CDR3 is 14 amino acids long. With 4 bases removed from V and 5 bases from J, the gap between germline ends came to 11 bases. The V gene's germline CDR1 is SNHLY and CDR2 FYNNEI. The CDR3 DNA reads TGTGCCAGCAGTGGCTGGGGGAGAAATGAAAAACTGTTTTTT. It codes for CASSGWGRNEKLFF.

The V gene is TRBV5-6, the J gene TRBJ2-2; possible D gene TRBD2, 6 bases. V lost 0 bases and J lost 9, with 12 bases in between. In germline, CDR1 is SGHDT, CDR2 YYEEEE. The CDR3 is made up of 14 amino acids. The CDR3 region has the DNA TGTGCCAGCAGCTTGGACGCGGGGTTCAGGGAGCTGTTTTTT. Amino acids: CASSLDAGFRELFF.

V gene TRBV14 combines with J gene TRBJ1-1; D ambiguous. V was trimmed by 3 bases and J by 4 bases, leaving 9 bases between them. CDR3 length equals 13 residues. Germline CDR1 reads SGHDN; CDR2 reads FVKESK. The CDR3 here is CASSHLTVTEAFF. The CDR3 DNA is TGTGCCAGCAGCCATCTAACAGTCACTGAAGCTTTCTTT.

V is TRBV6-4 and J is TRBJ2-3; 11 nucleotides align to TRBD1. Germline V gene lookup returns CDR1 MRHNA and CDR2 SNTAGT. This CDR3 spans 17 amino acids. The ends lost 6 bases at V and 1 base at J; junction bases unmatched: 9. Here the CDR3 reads CASSPYEGQGGTDTQYF. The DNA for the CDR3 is TGTGCCAGCAGCCCGTACGAGGGACAGGGGGGCACAGATACGCAGTATTTT.

The CDR3 DNA sequence: TGCGCCAGCAGTGAGTCGACAGGGGGCCTTGAAGCTTTCTTT. This sequence encodes CASSESTGGLEAFF. The chain uses TRBV10-1 and TRBJ1-1; 10 bases agree with TRBD1. After removal of 0 bases from V and 7 bases from J, the junction contained 2 bases not matched to a gene. CDR1 WNHNN and CDR2 SYGVQD come from the germline V gene (reference sequence). The CDR3 contains 14 residues.

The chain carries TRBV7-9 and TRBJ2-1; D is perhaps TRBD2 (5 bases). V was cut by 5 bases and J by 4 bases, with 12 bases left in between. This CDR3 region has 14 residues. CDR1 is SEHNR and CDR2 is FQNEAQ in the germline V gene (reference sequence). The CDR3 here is CASSHTLVYNEQFF. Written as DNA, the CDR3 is TGTGCCAGCAGCCACACACTAGTTTACAATGAGCAGTTCTTC.

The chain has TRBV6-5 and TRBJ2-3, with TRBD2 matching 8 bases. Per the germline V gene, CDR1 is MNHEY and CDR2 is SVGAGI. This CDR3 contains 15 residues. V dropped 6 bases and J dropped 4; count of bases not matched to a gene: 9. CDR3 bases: TGTGCCAGCAGCTATCGACTAGCGAGCTCAGATACGCAGTATTTT. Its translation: CASSYRLASSDTQYF.

The DNA for the CDR3 is TGTGCCAGCAGCAGGGAGACCGGCGAGCAGTTCTTC. Translated: CASSRETGEQFF. V is TRBV27 and J is TRBJ2-1, with D perhaps being TRBD1 or TRBD2 (5 bases each). The CDR3 sequence is 12 residues long. Germline values: CDR1 MNHEY, CDR2 SMNVEV (reference sequence). V shed 6 bases and J shed 10 bases, with 13 bases lying between them.

The CDR3 loop reads CASTGTAMNTEAFF. The CDR3 region has the DNA TGTGCCAGCACCGGGACAGCGATGAACACTGAAGCTTTCTTT. The chain joins TRBV6-6 to TRBJ1-1, with 7 bases fitting TRBD1. J lost 0 bases, V lost 7 bases, and 5 bases had no gene match. Germline loops: CDR1 MNHNY, CDR2 SVGAGI (reference sequence). The length of the CDR3 is 14 residues.

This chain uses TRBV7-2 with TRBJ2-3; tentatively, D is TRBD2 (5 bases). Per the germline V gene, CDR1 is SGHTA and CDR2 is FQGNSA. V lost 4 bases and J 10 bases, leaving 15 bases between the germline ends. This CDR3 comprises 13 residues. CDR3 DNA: TGTGCCAGCAGCTCCCTAGCCGGGCGTGCGCAGTATTTT. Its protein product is CASSSLAGRAQYF.

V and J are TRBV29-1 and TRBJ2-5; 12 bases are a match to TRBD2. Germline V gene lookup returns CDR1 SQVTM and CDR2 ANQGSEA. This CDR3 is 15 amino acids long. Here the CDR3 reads CSHDQGLAGGETQYF. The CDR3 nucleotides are TGCAGTCACGACCAGGGACTAGCGGGTGGTGAGACCCAGTACTTC.

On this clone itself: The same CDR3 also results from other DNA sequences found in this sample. This chain's CDR3 is CATSSQSRNEKLFF. The CDR3 nucleotides read TGTGCCACCAGCAGCCAGAGTCGAAATGAAAAACTGTTTTTT. V usage is TRBV15 and J usage is TRBJ1-4; D gene unclear. Trimming cost V 3 bases and J 5 bases, with 10 bases left between them. Looked up from germline, CDR1 is LNHNV and CDR2 is YYDKDF (reference sequence). This CDR3 is built from 14 residues.

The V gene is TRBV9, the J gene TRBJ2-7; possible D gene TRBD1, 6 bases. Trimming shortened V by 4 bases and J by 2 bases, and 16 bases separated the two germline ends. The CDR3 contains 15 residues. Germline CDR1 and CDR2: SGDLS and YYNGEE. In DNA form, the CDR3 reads TGTGCCAGCAGCCCCCGGGACAACTCTGCCTACGAGCAGTACTTC. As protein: CASSPRDNSAYEQYF.

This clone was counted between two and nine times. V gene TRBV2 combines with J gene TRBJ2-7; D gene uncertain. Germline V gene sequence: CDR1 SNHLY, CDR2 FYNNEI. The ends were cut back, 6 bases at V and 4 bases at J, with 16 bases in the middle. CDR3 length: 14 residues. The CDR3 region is CASSFSGLGYEQYF. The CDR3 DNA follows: TGTGCCAGCAGCTTTAGTGGCCTCGGGTACGAGCAGTACTTC.

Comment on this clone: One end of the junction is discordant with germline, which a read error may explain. The CDR3 nucleotides read TGTGCCAGCAGTTACTCCACCGGGGGTGGCTACACCTTC. As protein: CASSYSTGGGYTF. This sequence joins TRBV10-3 and TRBJ1-2; D might be TRBD1 (5 bases). CDR1 is ENHRY, CDR2 SYGVKD, per germline. The CDR3 extends over 13 amino acids.

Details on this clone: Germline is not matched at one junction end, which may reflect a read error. The CDR3 loop reads CASSDSSVNEQFF. CDR3 DNA: TGTGCCAGCAGTGACTCTTCAGTCAATGAGCAGTTCTTC. The V call is TRBV6-5, the J call TRBJ2-1; D unresolved. This CDR3 is 13 amino acids long. Germline V gene data show CDR1 as MNHEY and CDR2 as SVGAGI.

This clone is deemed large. CDR3 DNA sequence: TGTGCCAGCAGCCCAAACGGGGGCCACGGCTACACCTTC. This gives the protein CASSPNGGHGYTF. This chain uses TRBV7-9 with TRBJ1-2, with D possibly being TRBD1 (6 bases). The CDR3 runs to 13 residues. CDR1 SEHNR and CDR2 FQNEAQ come from the germline V gene (reference sequence). Between the trimmed V and J ends, which lost 5 bases and 8 bases, there was a span of 15 bases.